The next 3 T cell receptor beta chains were all read from a single sample in a study of T-cell reconstitution after alpha-beta-depleted transplantation in children. Unique molecular identifiers were incorporated during preparation of the TCRbeta library. TCRdb passed the PCR reads through MiXCR, listing each CDR3 protein once. The data contain about 540,000 distinct CDR3 sequences, about a sixth of them seen just once; the ten biggest clones take up about 3.1%. Source: PBMCs from the stem cell graft donor, taken from the stem cell graft. These receptors were collected from a human donor who donated a stem cell graft to a child with acute lymphoblastic leukemia.

V is TRBV12-3 or TRBV12-4 and J is TRBJ2-1; 9 bases map to TRBD2. There are 17 residues in the CDR3. V lost 7 bases to trimming and J lost 9 bases; unmatched junction nucleotides: 19. The chain's CDR3 is CASIRGGLAQRGGEQFF. The CDR3 DNA reads as TGTGCCAGCATTCGCGGGGGACTAGCCCAACGGGGTGGTGAGCAGTTCTTC.

The V call is TRBV12-3 or TRBV12-4, the J call TRBJ1-1; perhaps TRBD1 as D (5 bases). V gave up 6 bases and J gave up 8 bases, with 16 bases separating them. The CDR3 sequence is 13 residues long. The CDR3 DNA is TGTGCCAGCAGCCCAACCGGGGCTTCGGAAGCTTTCTTT. Its protein product is CASSPTGASEAFF.

This sequence joins TRBV12-3 or TRBV12-4 and TRBJ1-2, with a possible D match to TRBD1 (5 bases). The V and J ends lost 2 bases and 4 bases respectively, with 8 bases between them. The CDR3 contains 13 residues. The DNA for the CDR3 is TGTGCCAGCAGTTTATCACAGGTCTATGGCTACACCTTC. Its protein product is CASSLSQVYGYTF.